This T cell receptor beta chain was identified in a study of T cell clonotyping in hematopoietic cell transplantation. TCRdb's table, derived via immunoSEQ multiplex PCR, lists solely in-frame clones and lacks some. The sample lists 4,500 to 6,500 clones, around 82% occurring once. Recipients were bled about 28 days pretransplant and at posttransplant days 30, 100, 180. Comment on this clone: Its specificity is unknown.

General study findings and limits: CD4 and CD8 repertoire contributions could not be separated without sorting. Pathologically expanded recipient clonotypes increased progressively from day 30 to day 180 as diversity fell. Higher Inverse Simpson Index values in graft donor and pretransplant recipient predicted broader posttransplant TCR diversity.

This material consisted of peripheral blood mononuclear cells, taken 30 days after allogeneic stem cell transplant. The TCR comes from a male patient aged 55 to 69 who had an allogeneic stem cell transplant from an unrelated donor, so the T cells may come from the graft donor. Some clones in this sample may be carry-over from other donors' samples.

In nucleotides, the CDR3 is TGTGCCAGCATGATGTTCGCCAGGGCGAATCAGCCCCAGCATTTT. Protein product: CASMMFARANQPQHF. The J gene is TRBJ1-5, the V gene TRBV27, with a weak D call TRBD1 (5 bases). Germline values: CDR1 MNHEY, CDR2 SMNVEV (reference sequence). This CDR3 contains 15 residues. The V end was cut by 7 bases, the J end by 4 bases, with 17 bases between.